The TCR beta chain under discussion was sequenced for a study of blood T cell repertoires in COVID-19. Study-level background: Specimens from acute and convalescent COVID-19 originated in the United States, Italy and Spain. From T cells, B-cell-depleted T cells, or PBMCs came the material, which was cDNA or gDNA.

Germline V gene data show CDR1 as SGHAT and CDR2 as FQNNGV. CDR3 length: 15 amino acids. V was pared by 6 bases and J by 1 base, with 8 bases of the junction left unmatched. This clone has just one count. Using immunoSEQ multiplex PCR, the repertoire was profiled, and TCRdb retains in-frame clones only, with some absent. The data hold approximately 140,000 clones, with around 81% observed a single time. Sequencing input: peripheral blood. The origin of this receptor is a man aged 35-49 years with active or convalescent COVID-19. The rearrangement uses TRBV11-2 and TRBJ1-2; 7 bases align to TRBD1. The CDR3 is CASRPTGAHNYGYTF. As DNA, the CDR3 is TGTGCCAGCAGACCTACAGGGGCCCATAACTATGGCTACACCTTC.